Sequencing of this TCR beta chain was carried out in a study of blood T cell repertoires in COVID-19. About the study: In each case, the material was cDNA or gDNA derived from T cells, B-cell-depleted T cells, or PBMCs.

V shed 5 bases and J shed 10 bases, with 18 bases lying between them. The CDR3 runs 15 residues. Germline lookup yields CDR1 SGHTA and CDR2 FQGNSA. The protocol was immunoSEQ multiplex PCR, while the TCRdb copy is restricted to in-frame clones and leaves out a portion. The data show tens of thousands of clones, 60% to 85% seen once. The sequencing input was peripheral blood. This chain joins TRBV7-2 and TRBJ1-6; D ambiguous. This clonotype originated in a human donor in a cohort sampled during active COVID-19. The CDR3 is CASSPAAGKGSPLHF. CDR3 DNA: TGTGCCAGCAGCCCAGCGGCGGGAAAAGGATCACCCCTCCACTTT.